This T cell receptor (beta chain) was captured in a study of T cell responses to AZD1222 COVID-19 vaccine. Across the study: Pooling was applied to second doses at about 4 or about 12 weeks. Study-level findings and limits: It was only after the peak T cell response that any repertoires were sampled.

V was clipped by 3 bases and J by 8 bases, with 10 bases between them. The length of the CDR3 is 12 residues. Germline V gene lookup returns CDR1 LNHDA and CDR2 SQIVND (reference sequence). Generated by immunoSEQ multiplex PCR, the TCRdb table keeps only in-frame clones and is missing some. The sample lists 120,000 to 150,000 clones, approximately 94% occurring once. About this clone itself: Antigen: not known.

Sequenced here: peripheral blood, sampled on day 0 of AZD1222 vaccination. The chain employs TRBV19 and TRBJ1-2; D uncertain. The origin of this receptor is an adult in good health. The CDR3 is CASSMGKGGYTF. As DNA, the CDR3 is TGTGCCAGTAGTATGGGCAAGGGAGGCTACACCTTC.